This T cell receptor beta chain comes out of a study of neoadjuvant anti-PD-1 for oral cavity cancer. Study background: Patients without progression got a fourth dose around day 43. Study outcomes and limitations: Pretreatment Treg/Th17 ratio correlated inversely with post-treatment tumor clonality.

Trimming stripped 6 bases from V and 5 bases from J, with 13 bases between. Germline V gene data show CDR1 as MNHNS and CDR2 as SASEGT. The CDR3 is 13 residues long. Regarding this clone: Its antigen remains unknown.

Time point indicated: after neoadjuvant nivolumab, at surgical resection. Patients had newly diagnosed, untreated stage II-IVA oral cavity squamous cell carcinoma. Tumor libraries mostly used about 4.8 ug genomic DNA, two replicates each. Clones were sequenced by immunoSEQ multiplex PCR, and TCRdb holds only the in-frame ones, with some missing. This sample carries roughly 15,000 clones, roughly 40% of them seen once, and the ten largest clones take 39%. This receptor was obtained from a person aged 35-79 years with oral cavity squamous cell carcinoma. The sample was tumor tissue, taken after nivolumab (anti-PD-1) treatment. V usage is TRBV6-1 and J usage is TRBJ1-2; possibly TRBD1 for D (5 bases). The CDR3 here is CASRGQLSYGYTF. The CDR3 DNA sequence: TGTGCCAGCAGGGGGCAGTTGTCGTATGGCTACACCTTC.